This T cell receptor (beta chain) was identified in a study of blood T cell repertoires in COVID-19. Clones were read by immunoSEQ multiplex PCR, and TCRdb kept only the in-frame ones, dropping some. Of around 60,000 clones listed, roughly 84% are singletons. Germline values: CDR1 SGHTA, CDR2 FQGNSA. The CDR3 has 16 amino acids. Trimming cost V 0 bases and J 4 bases; bases outside gene matches: 6. The genes are TRBV7-2 and TRBJ2-1; the match to TRBD2 covers 7 bases. This clonotype was sampled from a man in his forties or fifties with COVID-19, enrolled during active disease. The specimen sequenced was peripheral blood. Written as DNA, the CDR3 is TGTGCCAGCAGCTTAGCCGGCGGGAGCGCTTACAATGAGCAGTTCTTC. This sequence encodes CASSLAGGSAYNEQFF.